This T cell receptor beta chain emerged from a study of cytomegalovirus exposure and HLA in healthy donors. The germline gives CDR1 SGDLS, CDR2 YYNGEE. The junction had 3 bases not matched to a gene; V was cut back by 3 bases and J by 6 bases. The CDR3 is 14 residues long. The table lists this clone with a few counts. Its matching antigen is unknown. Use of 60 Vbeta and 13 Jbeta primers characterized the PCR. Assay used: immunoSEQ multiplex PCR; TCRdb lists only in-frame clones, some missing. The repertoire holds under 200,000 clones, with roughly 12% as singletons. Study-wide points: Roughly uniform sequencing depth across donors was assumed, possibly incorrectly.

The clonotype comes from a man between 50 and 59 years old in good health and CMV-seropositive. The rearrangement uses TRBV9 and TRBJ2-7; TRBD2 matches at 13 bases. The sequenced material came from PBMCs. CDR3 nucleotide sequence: TGTGCCAGCAGCGCACTAGCGGGGGGGAGCGAGCAGTACTTC. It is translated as CASSALAGGSEQYF.